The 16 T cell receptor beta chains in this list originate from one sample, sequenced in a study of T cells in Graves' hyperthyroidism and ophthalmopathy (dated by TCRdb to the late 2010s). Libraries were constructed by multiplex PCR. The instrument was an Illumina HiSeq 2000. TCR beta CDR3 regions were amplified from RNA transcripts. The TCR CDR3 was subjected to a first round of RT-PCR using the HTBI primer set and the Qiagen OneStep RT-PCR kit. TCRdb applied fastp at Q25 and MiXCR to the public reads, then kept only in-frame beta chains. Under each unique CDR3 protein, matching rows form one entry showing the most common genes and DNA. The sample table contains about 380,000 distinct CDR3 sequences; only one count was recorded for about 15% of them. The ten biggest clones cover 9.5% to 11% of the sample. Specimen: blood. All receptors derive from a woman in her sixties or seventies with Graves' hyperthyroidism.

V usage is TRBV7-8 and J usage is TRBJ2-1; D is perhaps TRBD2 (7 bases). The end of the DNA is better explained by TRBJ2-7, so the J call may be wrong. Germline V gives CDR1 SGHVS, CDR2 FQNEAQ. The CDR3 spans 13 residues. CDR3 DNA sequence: TGTGCCAGCAGCCTAGGGGGAGGGAATGAGCAGTACTTC. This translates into CASSLGGGNEQYF.

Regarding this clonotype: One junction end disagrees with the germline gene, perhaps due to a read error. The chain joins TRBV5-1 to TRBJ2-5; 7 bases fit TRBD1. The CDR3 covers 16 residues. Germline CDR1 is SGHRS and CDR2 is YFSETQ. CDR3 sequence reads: CASSLEGHRGQGTQYF. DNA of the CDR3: TGCGCCAGCAGCTTGGAGGGTCACAGGGGCCAAGGGACCCAGTACTTC.

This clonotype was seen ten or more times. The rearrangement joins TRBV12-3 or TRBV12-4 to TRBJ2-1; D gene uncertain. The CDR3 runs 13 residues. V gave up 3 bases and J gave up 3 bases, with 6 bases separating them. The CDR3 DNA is TGTGCCAGCAGTTTTACGGGCTACAATGAGCAGTTCTTC. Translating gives CASSFTGYNEQFF.

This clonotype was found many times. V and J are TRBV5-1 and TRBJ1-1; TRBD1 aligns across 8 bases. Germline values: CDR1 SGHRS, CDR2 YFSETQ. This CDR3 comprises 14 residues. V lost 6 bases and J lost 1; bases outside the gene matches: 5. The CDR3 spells CASKDRGRNTEAFF. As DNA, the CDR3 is TGCGCCAGCAAAGACAGGGGCCGGAACACTGAAGCTTTCTTT. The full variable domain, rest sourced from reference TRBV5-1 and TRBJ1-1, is KAGVTQTPRYLIKTRGQQVTLSCSPISGHRSVSWYQQTPGQGLQFLFEYFSETQRNKGNFPGRFSGRQFSNSRSEMNVSTLELGDSALYLCASKDRGRNTEAFFGQGTRLTVV.

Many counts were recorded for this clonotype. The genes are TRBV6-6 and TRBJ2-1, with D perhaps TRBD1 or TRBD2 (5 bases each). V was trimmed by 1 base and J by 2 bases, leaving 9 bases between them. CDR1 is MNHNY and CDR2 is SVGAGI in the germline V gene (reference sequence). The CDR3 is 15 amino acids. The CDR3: CASSYWGNPYNEQFF. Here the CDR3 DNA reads TGTGCCAGCAGTTACTGGGGGAATCCCTACAATGAGCAGTTCTTC.

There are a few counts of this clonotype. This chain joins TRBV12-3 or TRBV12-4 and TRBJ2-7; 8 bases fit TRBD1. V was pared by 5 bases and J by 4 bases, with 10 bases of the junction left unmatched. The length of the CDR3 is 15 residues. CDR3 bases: TGTGCCAGCAGTCACACCGGGACAGGTCTATACGAGCAGTACTTC. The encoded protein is CASSHTGTGLYEQYF.

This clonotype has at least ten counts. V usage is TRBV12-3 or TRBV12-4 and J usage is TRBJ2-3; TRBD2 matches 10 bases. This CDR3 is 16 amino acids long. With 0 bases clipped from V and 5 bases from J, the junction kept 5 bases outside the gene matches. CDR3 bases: TGTGCCAGCAGTTTAGCTCTAGCGGGAGTTATAGATACGCAGTATTTT. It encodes CASSLALAGVIDTQYF.

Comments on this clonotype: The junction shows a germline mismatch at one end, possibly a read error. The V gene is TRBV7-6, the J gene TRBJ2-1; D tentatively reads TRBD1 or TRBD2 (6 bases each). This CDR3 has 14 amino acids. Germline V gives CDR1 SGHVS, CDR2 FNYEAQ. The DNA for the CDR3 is TGTACCAGCAGCTTAGATTGGGGGGCAGGGGAGCAGTTCTTC. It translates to CTSSLDWGAGEQFF.

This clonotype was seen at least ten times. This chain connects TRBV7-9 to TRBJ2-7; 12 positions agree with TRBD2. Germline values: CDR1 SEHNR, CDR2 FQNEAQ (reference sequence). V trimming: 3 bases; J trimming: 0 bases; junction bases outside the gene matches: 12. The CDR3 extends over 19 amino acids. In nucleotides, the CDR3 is TGTGCCAGCAGCTTCGTCGGGACTAGCGGGCAACTACCCTCCTACGAGCAGTACTTC. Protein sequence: CASSFVGTSGQLPSYEQYF.

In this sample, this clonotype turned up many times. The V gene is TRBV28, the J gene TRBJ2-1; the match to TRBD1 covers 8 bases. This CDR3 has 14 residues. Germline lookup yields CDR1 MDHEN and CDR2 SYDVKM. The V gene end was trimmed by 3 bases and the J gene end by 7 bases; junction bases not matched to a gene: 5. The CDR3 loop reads CASSLTGEWNEQFF. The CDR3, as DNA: TGTGCCAGCAGTTTGACAGGGGAATGGAATGAGCAGTTCTTC. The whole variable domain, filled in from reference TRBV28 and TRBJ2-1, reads DVKVTQSSRYLVKRTGEKVFLECVQDMDHENMFWYRQDPGLGLRLIYFSYDVKMKEKGDIPEGYSVSREKKERFSLILESASTNQTSMYLCASSLTGEWNEQFFGPGTRLTVL.

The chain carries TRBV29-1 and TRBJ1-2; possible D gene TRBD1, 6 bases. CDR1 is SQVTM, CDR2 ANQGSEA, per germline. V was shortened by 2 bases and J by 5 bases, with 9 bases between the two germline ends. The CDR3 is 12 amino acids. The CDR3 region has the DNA TGCAGCGTTGAAAACAGGGATTATGGCTACACCTTC. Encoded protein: CSVENRDYGYTF.

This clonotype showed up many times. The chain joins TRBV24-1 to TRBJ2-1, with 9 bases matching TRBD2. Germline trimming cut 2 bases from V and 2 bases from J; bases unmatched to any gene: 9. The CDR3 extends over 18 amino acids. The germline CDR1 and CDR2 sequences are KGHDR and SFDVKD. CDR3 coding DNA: TGTGCCACCAGTGATTCCCGCCCGAGCGGGAGGACCTACAATGAGCAGTTCTTC. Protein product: CATSDSRPSGRTYNEQFF.

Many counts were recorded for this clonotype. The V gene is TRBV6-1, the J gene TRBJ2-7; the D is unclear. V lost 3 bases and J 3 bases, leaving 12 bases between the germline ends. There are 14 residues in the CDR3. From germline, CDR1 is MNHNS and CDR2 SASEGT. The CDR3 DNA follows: TGTGCCAGCAGTGATCGTAGGCGGCACTACGAGCAGTACTTC. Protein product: CASSDRRRHYEQYF.

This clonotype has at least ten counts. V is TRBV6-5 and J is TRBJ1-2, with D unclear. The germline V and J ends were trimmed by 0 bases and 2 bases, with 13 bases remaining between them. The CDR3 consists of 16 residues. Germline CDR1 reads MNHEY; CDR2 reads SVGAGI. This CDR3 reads CASSYSTRPMNYGYTF. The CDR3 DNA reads TGTGCCAGCAGTTACTCTACACGACCGATGAACTATGGCTACACCTTC.

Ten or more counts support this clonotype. As DNA, the CDR3 is TGTGCCAGTAGTATTCAGTCACAGGGACGTGGCTACACCTTC. It specifies CASSIQSQGRGYTF. The V gene is TRBV19, the J gene TRBJ1-2; D is perhaps TRBD1 (6 bases). Trimming cost V 3 bases and J 7 bases, with 15 bases left between them. The CDR3 consists of 14 residues. Per germline, CDR1 LNHDA and CDR2 SQIVND (reference sequence).

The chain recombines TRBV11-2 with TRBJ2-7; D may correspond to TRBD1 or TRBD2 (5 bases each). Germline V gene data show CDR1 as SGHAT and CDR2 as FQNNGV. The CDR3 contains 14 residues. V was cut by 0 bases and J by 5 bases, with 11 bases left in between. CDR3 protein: CASSLEGVGNEQYF. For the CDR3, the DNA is TGTGCCAGCAGCTTAGAGGGGGTGGGCAACGAGCAGTACTTC.